Listed below are T cell receptor beta chains from one sample, sequenced in a study of T cell responses to AZD1222 COVID-19 vaccine. Sequencing was performed with immunoSEQ multiplex PCR; in TCRdb, only in-frame clones are kept and a portion is missing. This sample has about 160,000 clones; 85% to 90% occur once, and the top ten carry roughly 4%. Sequences were derived from peripheral blood, sampled 28 days after the second AZD1222 dose. These receptors were taken from an adult who received the AZD1222 COVID-19 vaccine. Both conserved end residues are trimmed from each CDR3. D genes are given only for firm matches. Size tells how often a clone was seen (once, few, many) or the class of an expanded clone, and some rows leave it out.

clone size	V gene	D gene	J gene	CDR3 protein
NA	TRBV19	TRBD1	TRBJ1-6	ASSPESQGTSPLH
NA	TRBV4-3	NA	TRBJ1-2	ASSQAEGNFRYGYT
NA	TRBV2	TRBD1	TRBJ1-6	ASSEVGQYSPLH
NA	TRBV10-3	NA	TRBJ2-3	AIMGDSTDTQY
NA	TRBV4-3	NA	TRBJ2-7	ASSQEVQAVPYEQY
NA	TRBV5-1	NA	TRBJ1-2	ASSPARTVEGYT
NA	TRBV10-2	NA	TRBJ1-6	ASRTASASYNSPLH
NA	TRBV19	NA	TRBJ1-2	ASTTVGLSGYT
NA	TRBV19	NA	TRBJ2-7	ASSIRREPYEQY
NA	TRBV30	TRBD1	TRBJ2-2	AWYRRQGETGELF
NA	TRBV6-2/TRBV6-3	TRBD1	TRBJ1-6	ASSLRQGSNSPLH
NA	TRBV6-1	NA	TRBJ2-2	ASSERARGELF
NA	TRBV3-1/TRBV3-2	NA	TRBJ1-5	ASSQGVSGSNQPQH
NA	TRBV3-1/TRBV3-2	NA	TRBJ2-7	ASSPLTGGAEQY
once	TRBV29-1	NA	TRBJ1-2	SVTETANYGYT
NA	TRBV14	NA	TRBJ2-7	ASSFRTEQY
NA	TRBV27	NA	TRBJ2-2	ASTDFPDAGGELF
NA	TRBV12-3/TRBV12-4	NA	TRBJ2-7	ASSPLYEQY
NA	TRBV5-5	TRBD1	TRBJ1-2	ASSRTGSDYGYT
NA	TRBV3-1/TRBV3-2	NA	TRBJ2-6	ASADSGANVLT
NA	TRBV6-5	NA	TRBJ1-2	AIRAASNYGYT
few	TRBV9	TRBD1	TRBJ1-1	ASSPGTVEAF
NA	TRBV6-5	NA	TRBJ2-7	ASSFGPSSSYEQY
few	TRBV12-3/TRBV12-4	NA	TRBJ2-3	ASSEYTQY
NA	TRBV4-3	NA	TRBJ1-5	ASSQDLQKSYSNQPQH
NA	TRBV18	NA	TRBJ1-3	ASSPLEGLGNTIY
NA	TRBV7-7	NA	TRBJ2-2	ASSLEAGELF
NA	TRBV11-2	NA	TRBJ1-6	ASSSKPTSGNSPLH
NA	TRBV3-1/TRBV3-2	TRBD1	TRBJ1-5	ASSQQGAQPQH
NA	TRBV5-6	NA	TRBJ1-1	ASSYSGVTEAF
NA	TRBV5-4	NA	TRBJ2-5	ASSATRTRGETQY
NA	TRBV7-9	NA	TRBJ1-4	ASSSLTSTNEKLF
NA	TRBV7-2	NA	TRBJ2-3	ASRLEGEVDTQY
NA	TRBV18	NA	TRBJ1-5	ASSPSHSVLSGPQH
NA	TRBV7-8	NA	TRBJ2-7	ASSLGEDEQY
once	TRBV2	NA	TRBJ2-7	ASPEDGSYEQY
NA	TRBV5-4	NA	TRBJ1-1	ASSFPGEGNTEAF
once	TRBV7-9	TRBD1	TRBJ1-1	ASSSSGQEAF
NA	TRBV4-3	NA	TRBJ1-4	ASSHEAAGVNEKLF
few	TRBV6-5	TRBD1	TRBJ1-4	ASSVRGATNEKLF
NA	TRBV18	NA	TRBJ1-3	ASSPRTTAAGNTIY
NA	TRBV7-9	NA	TRBJ2-2	ASSLTAGELF
NA	TRBV27	NA	TRBJ2-7	ASSSTGRTYEQY
once	TRBV5-1	NA	TRBJ2-1	ASSQPGATSRAYNEQF
NA	TRBV19	NA	TRBJ1-5	ASSSGTLMSQH
NA	TRBV5-4	NA	TRBJ2-5	ATRGGAVSPETQY